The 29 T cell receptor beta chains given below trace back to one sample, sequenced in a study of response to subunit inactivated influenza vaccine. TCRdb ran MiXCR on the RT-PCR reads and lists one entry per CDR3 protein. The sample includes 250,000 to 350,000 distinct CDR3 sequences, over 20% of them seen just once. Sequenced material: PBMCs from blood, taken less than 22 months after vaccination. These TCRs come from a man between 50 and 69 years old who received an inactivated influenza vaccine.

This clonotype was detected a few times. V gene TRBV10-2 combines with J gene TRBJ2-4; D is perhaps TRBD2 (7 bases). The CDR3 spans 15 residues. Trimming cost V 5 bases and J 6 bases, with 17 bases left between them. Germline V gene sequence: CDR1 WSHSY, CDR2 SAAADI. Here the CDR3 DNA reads TGCGCCAGCAGTAAGGGGGGGGGCAGGGTAAACATTCAGTACTTC. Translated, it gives CASSKGGGRVNIQYF.

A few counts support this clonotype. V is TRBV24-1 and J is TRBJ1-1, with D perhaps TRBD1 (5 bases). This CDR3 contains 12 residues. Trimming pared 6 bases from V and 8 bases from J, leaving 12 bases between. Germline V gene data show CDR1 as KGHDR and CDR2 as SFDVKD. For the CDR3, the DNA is TGTGCCACCAGTCTGGGGAGGGGCGAAGCTTTCTTT. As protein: CATSLGRGEAFF.

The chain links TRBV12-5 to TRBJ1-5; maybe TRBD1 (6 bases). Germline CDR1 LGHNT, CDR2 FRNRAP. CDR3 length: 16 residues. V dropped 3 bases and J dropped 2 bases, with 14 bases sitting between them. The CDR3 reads CASGFPRGAGNQPQHF. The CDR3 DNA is TGTGCTAGTGGTTTCCCGCGGGGGGCCGGCAATCAGCCCCAGCATTTT.

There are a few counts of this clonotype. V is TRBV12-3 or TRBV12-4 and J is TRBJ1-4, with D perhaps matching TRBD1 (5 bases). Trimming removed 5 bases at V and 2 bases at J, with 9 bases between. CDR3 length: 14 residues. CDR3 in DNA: TGTGCCAGCAGTCACCAGGGCACTAATGAAAAACTGTTTTTT. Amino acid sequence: CASSHQGTNEKLFF.

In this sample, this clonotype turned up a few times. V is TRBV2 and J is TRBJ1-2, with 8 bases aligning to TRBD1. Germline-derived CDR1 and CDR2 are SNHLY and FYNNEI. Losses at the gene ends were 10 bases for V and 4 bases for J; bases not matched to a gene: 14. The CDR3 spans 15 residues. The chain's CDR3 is CANEQGAGIGYGYTF. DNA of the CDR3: TGTGCCAACGAGCAGGGGGCGGGGATCGGCTATGGCTACACCTTC.

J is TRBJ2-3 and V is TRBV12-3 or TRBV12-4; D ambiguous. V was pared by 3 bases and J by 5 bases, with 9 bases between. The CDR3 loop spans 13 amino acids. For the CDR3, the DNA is TGTGCCAGCAGTTTTCTTGGGCGAGATACGCAGTATTTT. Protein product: CASSFLGRDTQYF.

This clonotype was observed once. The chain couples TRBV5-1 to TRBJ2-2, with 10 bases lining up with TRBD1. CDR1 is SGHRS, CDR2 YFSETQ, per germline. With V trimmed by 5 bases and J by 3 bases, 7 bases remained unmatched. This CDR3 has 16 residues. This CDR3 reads CASRQTGQGYTGELFF. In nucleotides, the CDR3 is TGCGCCAGCAGACAAACGGGACAGGGGTACACCGGGGAGCTGTTTTTT.

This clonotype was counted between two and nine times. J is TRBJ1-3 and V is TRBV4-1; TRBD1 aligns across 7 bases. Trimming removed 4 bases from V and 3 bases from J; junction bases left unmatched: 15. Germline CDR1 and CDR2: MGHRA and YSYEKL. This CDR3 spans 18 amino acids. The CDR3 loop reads CASSLEPPSQGYGNTIYF. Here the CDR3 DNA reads TGCGCCAGCAGCCTCGAACCCCCTTCACAGGGGTATGGAAACACCATATATTTT.

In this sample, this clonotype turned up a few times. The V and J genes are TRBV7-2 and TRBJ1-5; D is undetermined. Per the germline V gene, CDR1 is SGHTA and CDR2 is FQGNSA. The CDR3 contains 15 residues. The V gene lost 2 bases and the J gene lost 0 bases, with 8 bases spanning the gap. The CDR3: CASSLFSSSNQPQHF. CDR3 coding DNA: TGTGCCAGCAGCTTATTTTCAAGTAGCAATCAGCCCCAGCATTTT.

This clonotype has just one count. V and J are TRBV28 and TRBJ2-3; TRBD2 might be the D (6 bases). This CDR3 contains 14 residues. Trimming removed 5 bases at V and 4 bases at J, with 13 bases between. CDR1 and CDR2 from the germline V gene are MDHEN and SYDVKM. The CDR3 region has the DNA TGTGCCAGCAGTAAAACGGGAGCCCCAGATACGCAGTATTTT. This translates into CASSKTGAPDTQYF.

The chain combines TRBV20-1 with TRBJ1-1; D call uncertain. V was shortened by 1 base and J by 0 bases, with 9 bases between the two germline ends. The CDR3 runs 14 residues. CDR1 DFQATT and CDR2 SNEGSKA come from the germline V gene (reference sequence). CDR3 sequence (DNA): TGCAGTGCTAGAGGGCAGAGAATGAACACTGAAGCTTTCTTT. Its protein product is CSARGQRMNTEAFF.

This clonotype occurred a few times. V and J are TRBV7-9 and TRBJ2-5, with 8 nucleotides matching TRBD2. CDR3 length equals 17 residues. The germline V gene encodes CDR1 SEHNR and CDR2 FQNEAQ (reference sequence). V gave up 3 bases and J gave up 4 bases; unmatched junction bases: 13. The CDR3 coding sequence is TGTGCCAGCAGCTTTGGACTAGCCGTTTCTAAAGTAGAGACCCAGTACTTC. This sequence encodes CASSFGLAVSKVETQYF.

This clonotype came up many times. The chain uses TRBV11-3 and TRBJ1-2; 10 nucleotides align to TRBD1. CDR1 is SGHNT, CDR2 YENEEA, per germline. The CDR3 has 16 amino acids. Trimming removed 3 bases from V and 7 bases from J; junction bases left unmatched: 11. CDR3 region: CASSLEGTGECAGYTF. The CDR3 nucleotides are TGTGCCAGCAGCTTGGAAGGGACAGGGGAGTGTGCTGGCTACACCTTC.

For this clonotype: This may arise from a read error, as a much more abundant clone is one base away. CDR3: CDSSQDGTVYLRGAQHF. In DNA form, the CDR3 reads TGCGACAGCAGCCAAGACGGGACAGTCTATCTCCGAGGGGCCCAGCATTTT. This chain joins TRBV4-1 and TRBJ1-5, with 7 bases aligning to TRBD1. CDR3 length: 17 amino acids. From germline, CDR1 is MGHRA and CDR2 YSYEKL.

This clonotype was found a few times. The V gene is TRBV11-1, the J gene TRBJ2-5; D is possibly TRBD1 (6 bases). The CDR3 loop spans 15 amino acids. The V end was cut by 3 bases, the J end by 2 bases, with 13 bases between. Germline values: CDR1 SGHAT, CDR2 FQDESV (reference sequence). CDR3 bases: TGTGCCAGCAGCTTGATGTCGGGGACACAAGAGACCCAGTACTTC. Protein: CASSLMSGTQETQYF.

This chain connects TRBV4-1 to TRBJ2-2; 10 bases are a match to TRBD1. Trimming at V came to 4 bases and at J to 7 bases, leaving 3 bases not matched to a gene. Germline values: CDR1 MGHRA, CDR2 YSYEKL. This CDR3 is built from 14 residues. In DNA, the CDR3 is TGCGCCAGCAGCCCGGACAGGGGGGGCGGGGAGCTGTTTTTT. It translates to CASSPDRGGGELFF.

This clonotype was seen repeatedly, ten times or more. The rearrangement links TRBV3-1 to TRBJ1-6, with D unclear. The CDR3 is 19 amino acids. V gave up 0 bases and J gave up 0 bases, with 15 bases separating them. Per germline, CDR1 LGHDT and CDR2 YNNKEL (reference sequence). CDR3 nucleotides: TGTGCCAGCAGCCAAGATCTCGTCAGTTCGAGCTCCTATAATTCACCCCTCCACTTT. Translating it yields CASSQDLVSSSSYNSPLHF.

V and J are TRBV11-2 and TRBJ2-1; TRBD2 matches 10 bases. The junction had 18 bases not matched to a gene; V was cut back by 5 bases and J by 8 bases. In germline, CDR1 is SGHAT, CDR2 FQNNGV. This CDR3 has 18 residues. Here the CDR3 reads CASSRQSSGRPGIDEQFF. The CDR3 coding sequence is TGTGCCAGCAGCCGACAGAGTAGCGGGAGGCCGGGTATCGATGAGCAGTTCTTC.

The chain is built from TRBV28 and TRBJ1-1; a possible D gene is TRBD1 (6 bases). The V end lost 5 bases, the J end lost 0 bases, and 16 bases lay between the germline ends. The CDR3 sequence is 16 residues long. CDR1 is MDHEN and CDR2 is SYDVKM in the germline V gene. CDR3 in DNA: TGTGCCAGCAGTCCAAGCTGGGGGGCGGTGAACACTGAAGCTTTCTTT. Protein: CASSPSWGAVNTEAFF.

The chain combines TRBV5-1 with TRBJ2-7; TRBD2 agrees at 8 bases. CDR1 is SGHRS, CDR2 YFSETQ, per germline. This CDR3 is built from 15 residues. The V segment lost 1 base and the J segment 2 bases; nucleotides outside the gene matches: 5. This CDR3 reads CASSLSGGNTYEQYF. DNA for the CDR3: TGCGCCAGCAGCTTGAGCGGGGGAAACACCTACGAGCAGTACTTC.

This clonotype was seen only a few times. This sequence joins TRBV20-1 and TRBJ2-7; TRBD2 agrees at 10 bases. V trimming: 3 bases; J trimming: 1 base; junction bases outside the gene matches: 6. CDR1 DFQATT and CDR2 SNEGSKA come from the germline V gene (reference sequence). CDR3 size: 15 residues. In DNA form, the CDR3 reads TGCAGTGCTAGTCGGCTAGCGGGGGTTTCCTACGAGCAGTACTTC. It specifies CSASRLAGVSYEQYF.

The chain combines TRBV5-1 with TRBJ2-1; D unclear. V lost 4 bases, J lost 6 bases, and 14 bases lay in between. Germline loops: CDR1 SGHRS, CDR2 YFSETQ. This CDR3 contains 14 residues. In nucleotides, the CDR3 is TGCGCCAGCAGCCCGGTGGGCGTCCTCAATGAGCAGTTCTTC. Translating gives CASSPVGVLNEQFF. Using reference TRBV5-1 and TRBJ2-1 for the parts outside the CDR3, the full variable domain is KAGVTQTPRYLIKTRGQQVTLSCSPISGHRSVSWYQQTPGQGLQFLFEYFSETQRNKGNFPGRFSGRQFSNSRSEMNVSTLELGDSALYLCASSPVGVLNEQFFGPGTRLTVL.

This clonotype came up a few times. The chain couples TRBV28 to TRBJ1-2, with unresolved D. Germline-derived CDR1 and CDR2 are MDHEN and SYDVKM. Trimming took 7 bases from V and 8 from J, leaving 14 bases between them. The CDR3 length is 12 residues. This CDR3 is CASTPNRSGYTF. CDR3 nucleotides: TGTGCCAGCACCCCTAATAGGTCAGGCTACACCTTC.

The CDR3 spells CASSSPRWATRETQYF. The DNA of the CDR3 is TGTGCCAGCAGCTCCCCCAGATGGGCCACAAGAGAGACCCAGTACTTC. V and J are TRBV11-2 and TRBJ2-5; D uncertain. CDR1 and CDR2 (germline): SGHAT, FQNNGV. Trimming shortened V by 4 bases and J by 4 bases, and 19 bases separated the two germline ends. This CDR3 region has 16 residues. The variable domain in full, completed from reference TRBV11-2 and TRBJ2-5, reads EAGVAQSPRYKIIEKRQSVAFWCNPISGHATLYWYQQILGQGPKLLIQFQNNGVVDDSQLPKDRFSAERLKGVDSTLKIQPAKLEDSAVYLCASSSPRWATRETQYFGPGTRLLVL.

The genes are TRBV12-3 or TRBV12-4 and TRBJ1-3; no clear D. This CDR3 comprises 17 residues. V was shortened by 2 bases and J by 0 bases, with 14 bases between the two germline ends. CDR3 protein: CASSLRHGRLSGNTIYF. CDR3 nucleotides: TGTGCCAGCAGTTTACGTCACGGCCGCCTCTCTGGAAACACCATATATTTT.

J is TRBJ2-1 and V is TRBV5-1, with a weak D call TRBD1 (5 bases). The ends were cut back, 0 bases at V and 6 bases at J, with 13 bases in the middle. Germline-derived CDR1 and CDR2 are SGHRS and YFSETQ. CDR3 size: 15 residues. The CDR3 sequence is CASSLEGDSRNEQFF. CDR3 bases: TGCGCCAGCAGCTTGGAAGGTGACAGTCGCAATGAGCAGTTCTTC.

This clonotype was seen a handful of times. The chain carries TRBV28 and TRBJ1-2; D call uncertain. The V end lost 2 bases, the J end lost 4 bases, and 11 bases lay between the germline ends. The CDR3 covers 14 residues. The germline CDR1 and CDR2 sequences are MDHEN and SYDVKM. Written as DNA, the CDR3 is TGTGCCAGCAGTTTAGGCAAGTGGGGCTATGGCTACACCTTC. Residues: CASSLGKWGYGYTF.

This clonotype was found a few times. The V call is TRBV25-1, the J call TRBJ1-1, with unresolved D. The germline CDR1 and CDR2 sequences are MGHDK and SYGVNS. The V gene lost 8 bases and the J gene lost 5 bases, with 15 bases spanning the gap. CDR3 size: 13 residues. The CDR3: CASAREADTEAFF. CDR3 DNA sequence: TGTGCCAGCGCGCGAGAGGCGGATACTGAAGCTTTCTTT.

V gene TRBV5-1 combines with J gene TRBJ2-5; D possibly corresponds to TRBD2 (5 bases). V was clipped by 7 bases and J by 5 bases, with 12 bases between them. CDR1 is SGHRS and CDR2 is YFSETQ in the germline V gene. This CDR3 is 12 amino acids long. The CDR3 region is CASARDRETQYF. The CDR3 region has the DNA TGCGCCAGCGCGAGGGATCGGGAGACCCAGTACTTC.